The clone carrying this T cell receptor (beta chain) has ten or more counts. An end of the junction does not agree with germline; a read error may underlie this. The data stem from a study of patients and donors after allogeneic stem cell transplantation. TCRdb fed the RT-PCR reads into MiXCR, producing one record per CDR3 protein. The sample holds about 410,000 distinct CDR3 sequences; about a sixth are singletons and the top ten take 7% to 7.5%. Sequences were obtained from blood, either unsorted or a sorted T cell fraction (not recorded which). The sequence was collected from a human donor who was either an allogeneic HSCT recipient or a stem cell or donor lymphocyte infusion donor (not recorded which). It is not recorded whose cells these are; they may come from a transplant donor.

CDR3 sequence reads: CASSSNPGSMARRGF. Written as DNA, the CDR3 is TGCGCCAGCAGCTCCAACCCCGGATCAATGGCCCGACGGGGCTTT. This sequence joins TRBV5-1 and TRBJ1-1, with no clear D. The germline gives CDR1 SGHRS, CDR2 YFSETQ. The CDR3 sequence is 15 residues long.